The clone carrying this T cell receptor beta chain was found a few times. Its antigen is unidentified. This entry belongs to a study of response to subunit inactivated influenza vaccine. Overall study results and limits: Each seasonal flu vaccination may recruit only limited new T cells, authors suggested.

TCRdb redid the calling of the RT-PCR reads with MiXCR, one entry per CDR3 protein. In the table there are roughly 570,000 distinct CDR3 sequences, 11% to 15% of which are singletons. V was pared by 4 bases and J by 5 bases, with 4 bases of the junction left unmatched. The CDR3 is 15 amino acids. The germline V gene encodes CDR1 LNHDA and CDR2 SQIVND (reference sequence). The chain couples TRBV19 to TRBJ2-1; 11 bases fit TRBD2. The receptor's source is a man in his fifties who received an inactivated influenza vaccine. Sequenced material: PBMCs from blood, taken 12 days after vaccination. The CDR3 spells CASSTSGRINNEQFF. Written as DNA, the CDR3 is TGTGCCAGTAGTACTAGCGGGAGGATCAACAATGAGCAGTTCTTC.